These 7 T cell receptor beta chains were all obtained from the same sample, sequenced in a study of blood T cell repertoires in COVID-19. Sequencing was performed with immunoSEQ multiplex PCR; in TCRdb, only in-frame clones are kept and a portion is missing. The sample consists of 250,000 to 350,000 clones, about 89% of them appearing once. The material sequenced was peripheral blood. The origin of the receptors is a man aged 25 to 40 with acute or convalescent COVID-19.

The genes are TRBV21-1 and TRBJ2-1; TRBD2, the table's D call, lacks a check against the DNA. TRBV21-1 is marked as a pseudogene. This CDR3 has 13 residues. As DNA, the CDR3 is TGTGCCAGCCTAGAGGAGTCCTACAATGAGCAGTTCTTC. The encoded protein is CASLEESYNEQFF.

The V and J genes are TRBV30 and TRBJ2-2; 8 bases align to TRBD1. This CDR3 has 15 residues. Germline V gene data show CDR1 as GTSNPN and CDR2 as SVGIG (reference sequence). V gave up 5 bases and J gave up 0 bases; unmatched junction bases: 5. Written as DNA, the CDR3 is TGTGCCTGGGCAAGGGACAGGTCGAACACCGGGGAGCTGTTTTTT. Protein product: CAWARDRSNTGELFF.

This clone was counted only a few times. The rearrangement joins TRBV6-5 to TRBJ2-1, with TRBD2 as a possible D gene (6 bases). The V and J ends lost 5 bases and 9 bases respectively, with 17 bases between them. CDR1 is MNHEY, CDR2 SVGAGI, per germline. This CDR3 region has 14 residues. CDR3 sequence (DNA): TGTGCCAGCAGTACCCTCGGGAGCCGGGGTGAGCAGTTCTTC. Its translation is CASSTLGSRGEQFF.

In its sample, this clone was seen once. J is TRBJ2-6 and V is TRBV7-9, with D possibly TRBD1 on 6 matching bases. The CDR3 spans 16 residues. Trimming left V 4 bases short and J 4 bases short, with 14 bases between. Per germline, CDR1 SEHNR and CDR2 FQNEAQ (reference sequence). CDR3 region: CASSWKTGAGANVLTF. For the CDR3, the DNA is TGTGCCAGCAGCTGGAAGACAGGAGCGGGGGCCAACGTCCTGACTTTC.

This clone was observed a single time. The V call is TRBV29-1, the J call TRBJ2-2, with D maybe TRBD2 (6 bases). The CDR3 is 16 residues long. V lost 4 bases and J lost 2, with 17 bases in between. Looked up from germline, CDR1 is SQVTM and CDR2 is ANQGSEA. This CDR3 reads CSVAGTGGVNTGELFF. CDR3 DNA: TGCAGCGTTGCTGGAACCGGGGGAGTAAACACCGGGGAGCTGTTTTTT.

This chain uses TRBV19 with TRBJ1-2; tentatively, D is TRBD1 (6 bases). V was shortened by 5 bases and J by 6 bases, with 19 bases between the two germline ends. The germline CDR1 and CDR2 sequences are LNHDA and SQIVND (reference sequence). This CDR3 spans 15 amino acids. In DNA form, the CDR3 reads TGTGCCAGTAGTCAAGCGGGGGCTTTAGCAGATGGCTACACCTTC. This sequence encodes CASSQAGALADGYTF.

In its sample, this clone was seen once. The V call is TRBV12-3 or TRBV12-4, the J call TRBJ1-1; no firm D call. The CDR3 contains 13 residues. V lost 2 bases, J lost 7 bases, and 11 bases lay in between. Written as DNA, the CDR3 is TGTGCCAGCAGTTTAAGCGGGGAGGGTGAAGCTTTCTTT. This codes for CASSLSGEGEAFF.